These 14 T cell receptor beta chains came from one sample sequenced in a study of T-cell memory formation after mild COVID-19. In TCRdb, the 5' RACE reads were re-called with MiXCR into one record per CDR3 protein. The table records 400,000 to 550,000 distinct CDR3 sequences, more than 20% of them present only once. The sequenced material came from PBMCs or a T cell subset sorted from them (not recorded which). These receptor sequences come from an adult woman who had mild COVID-19 (a few samples of this study predate the infection). Cell type and time point are not known.

The genes are TRBV5-1 and TRBJ1-3; D is ambiguous. V was pared by 3 bases and J by 4 bases, with 8 bases between. This CDR3 has 13 amino acids. Germline loops: CDR1 SGHRS, CDR2 YFSETQ. CDR3 sequence: CASSYEYGNTIYF. DNA for the CDR3: TGCGCCAGCAGCTACGAGTACGGAAACACCATATATTTT. Complete variable domain (other parts from reference TRBV5-1 and TRBJ1-3): KAGVTQTPRYLIKTRGQQVTLSCSPISGHRSVSWYQQTPGQGLQFLFEYFSETQRNKGNFPGRFSGRQFSNSRSEMNVSTLELGDSALYLCASSYEYGNTIYFGEGSWLTVV.

This clonotype was counted many times. The rearrangement uses TRBV7-3 and TRBJ2-1; tentatively, D is TRBD2 (5 bases). Trimming cost V 2 bases and J 4 bases, with 15 bases left between them. The CDR3 contains 16 residues. Looked up from germline, CDR1 is SGHTA and CDR2 is FQGTGA. CDR3: CASSLSPARRYNEQFF. In DNA form, the CDR3 reads TGTGCCAGCAGCTTATCCCCAGCCCGGAGGTACAATGAGCAGTTCTTC.

In its sample, this clonotype was seen many times. The chain couples TRBV7-7 to TRBJ2-3, with 7 bases fitting TRBD2. The CDR3 runs 15 residues. Losses at the gene ends were 5 bases for V and 3 bases for J; bases not matched to a gene: 8. Germline V gene sequence: CDR1 SSHAT, CDR2 FNYEAQ (reference sequence). CDR3 in amino acids: CASSPLAARTDTQYF. In DNA form, the CDR3 reads TGTGCCAGCAGCCCCCTAGCGGCACGGACAGATACGCAGTATTTT.

This clonotype was observed a few times. This chain connects TRBV20-1 to TRBJ2-7; 9 bases are shared with TRBD2. Germline V gene sequence: CDR1 DFQATT, CDR2 SNEGSKA (reference sequence). This CDR3 contains 13 residues. This chain's CDR3 is CPAPGTSKYEQYF. The CDR3 bases are TGCCCAGCACCCGGGACTAGCAAGTACGAGCAGTACTTC.

This clonotype was counted between two and nine times. The chain is built from TRBV5-8 and TRBJ1-1; D ambiguous. This CDR3 region has 13 residues. Germline-derived CDR1 and CDR2 are SGHTS and YDEGEE. Trimming cost V 3 bases and J 4 bases, with 10 bases left between them. In DNA form, the CDR3 reads TGTGCCAGCAGCTCGAACGCCCCCACTGAAGCTTTCTTT. Translated, it gives CASSSNAPTEAFF.

This clonotype was picked up a small number of times. The V and J genes are TRBV4-1 and TRBJ2-1, with 8 bases identical to TRBD2. V shed 4 bases, J shed 4 bases, and the junction held 6 bases outside the gene matches. The length of the CDR3 is 15 residues. The germline V gene encodes CDR1 MGHRA and CDR2 YSYEKL. The CDR3 sequence is CASSLAGGQYNEQFF. The CDR3 DNA sequence: TGCGCCAGCAGCCTGGCGGGGGGCCAATACAATGAGCAGTTCTTC.

This clonotype was seen just once. This sequence joins TRBV30 and TRBJ1-3; maybe TRBD1 (6 bases). V was pared by 3 bases and J by 0 bases, with 9 bases between. There are 14 residues in the CDR3. The V gene's germline CDR1 is GTSNPN and CDR2 SVGIG (reference sequence). Here the CDR3 reads CAWRTGSSGNTIYF. In DNA form, the CDR3 reads TGTGCCTGGAGAACAGGGTCCTCTGGAAACACCATATATTTT.

The chain couples TRBV20-1 to TRBJ2-2, with D tentatively TRBD1 (6 bases). The V gene's germline CDR1 is DFQATT and CDR2 SNEGSKA (reference sequence). The CDR3 spans 15 residues. With 0 bases removed from V and 7 bases from J, the gap between germline ends came to 15 bases. The CDR3 region is CSARDFRGRIGELFF. CDR3 DNA sequence: TGCAGTGCTAGAGATTTCAGGGGAAGGATCGGGGAGCTGTTTTTT.

This chain connects TRBV5-1 to TRBJ1-5; D remains ambiguous. V was shortened by 4 bases and J by 6 bases, with 11 bases between the two germline ends. The CDR3 runs 13 residues. The V gene's germline CDR1 is SGHRS and CDR2 YFSETQ. The CDR3 is CASSPELGQPQHF. DNA of the CDR3: TGCGCCAGCAGCCCCGAGCTCGGTCAGCCCCAGCATTTT.

The chain joins TRBV7-9 to TRBJ2-6, with D unresolved. This CDR3 comprises 18 residues. V lost 5 bases and J 0 bases, leaving 17 bases between the germline ends. CDR1 is SEHNR and CDR2 is FQNEAQ in the germline V gene (reference sequence). CDR3 sequence reads: CASSLIPLLFSGANVLTF. DNA for the CDR3: TGTGCCAGCAGCCTCATCCCCCTACTTTTCTCTGGGGCCAACGTCCTGACTTTC.

This clonotype was seen more than once but under ten times. The V call is TRBV5-1, the J call TRBJ2-3; a possible D gene is TRBD1 (5 bases). The CDR3 has 14 residues. V was cut by 0 bases and J by 1 base, with 6 bases left in between. Germline CDR1 and CDR2: SGHRS and YFSETQ. CDR3 region: CASSLAQGTDTQYF. CDR3 sequence (DNA): TGCGCCAGCAGCTTGGCACAGGGCACAGATACGCAGTATTTT.

This clonotype was seen a single time. This sequence joins TRBV19 and TRBJ1-1; D unresolved. V was cut by 11 bases and J by 11 bases, with 12 bases left in between. Per the germline V gene, CDR1 is LNHDA and CDR2 is SQIVND (reference sequence). The CDR3 totals 9 residues. This chain's CDR3 is CAEPKIAFF. The CDR3 nucleotides are TGTGCCGAACCCAAAATCGCTTTCTTT. The full variable domain, in which reference TRBV19 and TRBJ1-1 provide the parts outside the CDR3, is DGGITQSPKYLFRKEGQNVTLSCEQNLNHDAMYWYRQDPGQGLRLIYYSQIVNDFQKGDIAEGYSVSREKKESFPLTVTSAQKNPTAFYLCAEPKIAFFGQGTRLTVV.

This clonotype turned up a few times. The chain combines TRBV12-3 or TRBV12-4 with TRBJ1-1; 9 positions agree with TRBD1. V trimming: 6 bases; J trimming: 3 bases; junction bases outside the gene matches: 2. This CDR3 is 13 amino acids long. CDR3 protein: CASRTGGYTEAFF. The CDR3 DNA reads TGTGCCAGCAGGACAGGGGGATACACTGAAGCTTTCTTT.

This chain joins TRBV7-2 and TRBJ2-7; 8 bases line up with TRBD2. V shed 5 bases and J 5 bases; nucleotides not matched to a gene: 8. CDR3 length: 14 amino acids. CDR1 and CDR2 (germline): SGHTA, FQGNSA. The CDR3 here is CASSGSSGSNEQYF. In nucleotides, the CDR3 is TGTGCCAGCAGCGGATCAAGCGGGAGTAACGAGCAGTACTTC.